Below, 4 T cell receptor beta chains from the same sample are listed, as sequenced in a study of blood T cell repertoires in COVID-19. This table comes from immunoSEQ multiplex PCR, and its TCRdb copy is limited to in-frame clones, with some not included. Altogether about 33,000 clones are present, approximately 85% being singletons, with the ten largest covering about 7%. The specimen sequenced was peripheral blood. These receptors came from a human donor in a cohort sampled during active COVID-19.

The rearrangement joins TRBV11-2 to TRBJ1-2; D might be TRBD1 (6 bases). V lost 0 bases and J lost 4, with 15 bases in between. Looked up from germline, CDR1 is SGHAT and CDR2 is FQNNGV. The CDR3 length is 16 residues. The CDR3 is CASSLDLRGGVYGYTF. The CDR3 DNA sequence: TGTGCCAGCAGCTTAGATCTTAGGGGGGGTGTCTATGGCTACACCTTC.

The CDR3 DNA reads as TGTGCCAGCAGCCAAGTGGGGGGGAGCGGGGAAAGCTCTGGGGCCAACGTCCTGACTTTC. Protein: CASSQVGGSGESSGANVLTF. This chain links TRBV3-1 (or the pseudogene TRBV3-2) with TRBJ2-6, with 7 bases that match TRBD2. The CDR3 is 20 amino acids. The germline CDR1 and CDR2 sequences are LGHDT and YNNKEL (reference sequence). With V trimmed by 1 base and J by 0 bases, 12 bases remained unmatched.

This rearrangement joins TRBV18 to TRBJ2-1; 9 bases are a match to TRBD1. The V gene's germline CDR1 is KGHSH and CDR2 LQKENI. CDR3 length: 15 amino acids. The V and J ends lost 0 bases and 4 bases, in that order; junction bases with no gene match: 1. As DNA, the CDR3 is TGTGCCAGCTCACCACCGGGACAGGGATACAATGAGCAGTTCTTC. The encoded protein is CASSPPGQGYNEQFF. The full variable domain, completed using reference TRBV18 and TRBJ2-1, is NAGVMQNPRHLVRRRGQEARLRCSPMKGHSHVYWYRQLPEEGLKFMVYLQKENIIDESGMPKERFSAEFPKEGPSILRIQQVVRGDSAAYFCASSPPGQGYNEQFFGPGTRLTVL.

The CDR3 DNA reads TGTGCCAGCACCGGACTAGCGGGATCCTCCGCTGGCTACAATGAGCAGTTCTTC. Amino acids: CASTGLAGSSAGYNEQFF. V and J are TRBV28 and TRBJ2-1; the match to TRBD2 covers 12 bases. Per the germline V gene, CDR1 is MDHEN and CDR2 is SYDVKM. Losses at the gene ends were 7 bases for V and 3 bases for J; bases not matched to a gene: 13. The CDR3 spans 18 residues.